This passage covers 5 T cell receptor beta chains from one sample sequenced in a study of blood T cell repertoires in COVID-19. The method was immunoSEQ multiplex PCR; TCRdb's version includes in-frame clones alone and lacks a portion of them. The sample consists of roughly 180,000 clones, 82% of them appearing once. The sequenced sample was peripheral blood. These receptors were taken from a woman in her thirties with acute or convalescent COVID-19.

This rearrangement joins TRBV7-8 to TRBJ1-1; TRBD1 is a possible D gene (6 bases). Trimming stripped 6 bases from V and 3 bases from J, with 17 bases between. Germline-derived CDR1 and CDR2 are SGHVS and FQNEAQ. The CDR3 covers 15 residues. The CDR3 reads CASREGRGFYTEAFF. The CDR3, as DNA: TGTGCCAGCAGGGAAGGGAGGGGGTTTTACACTGAAGCTTTCTTT.

The chain employs TRBV7-2 and TRBJ2-1; 7 nucleotides match TRBD1. V shed 1 base and J 5 bases; nucleotides not matched to a gene: 5. CDR1 SGHTA and CDR2 FQGNSA come from the germline V gene. This CDR3 region has 15 residues. The CDR3 nucleotides are TGTGCCAGCAGCTTAGTAGGGGGCAACCACAATGAGCAGTTCTTC. Its translation: CASSLVGGNHNEQFF.

Remarks on this clone: The junction differs from germline at one of its ends, possibly a read error. The V and J genes are TRBV6-1 and TRBJ1-3; 9 bases are a match to TRBD1. CDR1 is MNHNS and CDR2 is SASEGT in the germline V gene. The CDR3 runs 15 residues. The DNA for the CDR3 is TGTGCCAGCAGAGAAGGGACAGGGACTGGAAACACCATATATTTT. Translating it yields CASREGTGTGNTIYF.

This clone has ten or more counts. The V call is TRBV28, the J call TRBJ2-7; tentatively, D is TRBD1 (5 bases). Germline V gene lookup returns CDR1 MDHEN and CDR2 SYDVKM. V was clipped by 3 bases and J by 5 bases, with 14 bases between them. The CDR3 consists of 14 residues. CDR3 residues: CASSFDGARNEQYF. Here the CDR3 DNA reads TGTGCCAGCAGTTTCGATGGGGCACGGAACGAGCAGTACTTC.

J is TRBJ1-1 and V is TRBV7-9, with TRBD1 as a possible D gene (5 bases). V was clipped by 1 base and J by 1 base, with 7 bases between them. This CDR3 has 14 residues. Germline loops: CDR1 SEHNR, CDR2 FQNEAQ (reference sequence). CDR3 in DNA: TGTGCCAGCAGCTTAGAAGGGGAGAACACTGAAGCTTTCTTT. Its translation is CASSLEGENTEAFF.